Listed below are T cell receptor beta chains from one sample, sequenced in a study of T cell repertoires in cytomegalovirus infection. MiXCR, run by TCRdb on the reads, gives a single entry per CDR3 protein. Of about 530,000 distinct CDR3 sequences listed, approximately 25% are singletons. The sample comprised PBMCs. The receptors stem from a human donor in good health (CMV status not recorded). Some clones in this sample may be carry-over from other donors' samples. CDR3s include the opening cysteine and the closing phenylalanine or tryptophan. The D gene is left open where the match is weak. Not every row has a clone size; where given, it reads once, few, many or a size class.

>NA|NA|TRBJ2-6|TRBV30
CAWSGRDWANVLTF
TGTGCCTGGAGTGGAAGGGACTGGGCCAACGTCCTGACTTTC
>few|NA|TRBJ1-5|TRBV12-3/TRBV12-4
CASSDTWTRGNQPQHF
TGTGCCAGCAGCGACACCTGGACAAGAGGCAATCAGCCCCAGCATTTT
>NA|TRBD2|TRBJ2-1|TRBV6-1
CASRSLAGVLYNEQFF
TGTGCCAGCAGATCTTTAGCGGGAGTTCTCTACAATGAGCAGTTCTTC
>NA|TRBD1|TRBJ2-1|TRBV27
CASSFQDRGHTNEQFF
TGTGCCAGCAGTTTCCAGGACAGGGGGCATACCAATGAGCAGTTCTTC
>once|NA|TRBJ1-5|TRBV28
CASSLFVTRNQPQHF
TGTGCCAGCAGTTTATTTGTAACCCGTAATCAGCCCCAGCATTTT
>NA|TRBD1|TRBJ1-5|TRBV19
CASSMGQALRQPQHF
TGTGCCAGTAGTATGGGACAGGCCCTTCGTCAGCCCCAGCATTTT
>few|NA|TRBJ2-7|TRBV3-1
CASTGAGYEQYF
TGTGCCAGCACGGGGGCGGGGTACGAGCAGTACTTC
>few|NA|TRBJ2-7|TRBV5-1
CASSFLGRDPFYEQYF
TGCGCCAGCAGCTTTCTCGGGCGGGATCCTTTCTACGAGCAGTACTTC
>few|NA|TRBJ2-2|TRBV11-2
CASSLDPLRTGELFF
TGTGCCAGCAGCTTAGATCCGTTGAGGACCGGGGAGCTGTTTTTT
>few|NA|TRBJ2-3|TRBV7-6
CASRLRQYPTSDTQYF
TGTGCCAGCAGGCTCCGACAGTACCCCACTTCAGATACGCAGTATTTT
>NA|TRBD2|TRBJ2-3|TRBV19
CASSRTSVSTDTQYF
TGTGCCAGTAGCAGGACTAGCGTAAGCACAGATACGCAGTATTTT
>many|NA|TRBJ1-1|TRBV7-6
CASSLDGTGRITEAFF
TGTGCCAGCAGCTTAGATGGCACAGGTAGGATAACTGAAGCTTTCTTT
>NA|TRBD1|TRBJ1-5|TRBV12-3/TRBV12-4
CASSQGQVQPQHF
TGTGCCAGCAGTCAAGGACAGGTTCAGCCCCAGCATTTT
>few|TRBD1|TRBJ1-6|TRBV6-2/TRBV6-3
CASSPWTGGSPLHF
TGTGCCAGCAGCCCTTGGACAGGGGGTTCACCCCTCCACTTT
>NA|NA|TRBJ2-5|TRBV18
CASSPPNQGQETQYF
TGTGCCAGCTCACCACCGAATCAGGGCCAAGAGACCCAGTACTTC
>NA|TRBD2|TRBJ2-1|TRBV12-3/TRBV12-4
CASRLAGGGYNEQFF
TGTGCCAGCAGGTTAGCGGGAGGTGGGTACAATGAGCAGTTCTTC